This record covers a single T cell receptor beta chain. Its specificity is not known. Germline trimming cut 0 bases from V and 15 bases from J; bases unmatched to any gene: 8. Germline values: CDR1 LNHNV, CDR2 YYDKDF (reference sequence). The CDR3 is 14 amino acids. Method: immunoSEQ multiplex PCR; TCRdb's copy keeps in-frame clones and lacks some. The sample contains roughly 190,000 clones, roughly 93% of which appear only once. These data come from a study of T cell responses to AZD1222 COVID-19 vaccine. General observations from the study: Most donors were white British, females outnumbered males, and clonal diversity was possibly underestimated.

This sequence was found in an adult in good health. The V and J genes are TRBV15 and TRBJ2-1; 10 nucleotides agree with TRBD2. Sequences were derived from peripheral blood, sampled on day 0 of AZD1222 vaccination. DNA for the CDR3: TGTGCCACCAGCAGAGATGGGGGGACTAGCGTGAGGTTCTTC. This gives the protein CATSRDGGTSVRFF.